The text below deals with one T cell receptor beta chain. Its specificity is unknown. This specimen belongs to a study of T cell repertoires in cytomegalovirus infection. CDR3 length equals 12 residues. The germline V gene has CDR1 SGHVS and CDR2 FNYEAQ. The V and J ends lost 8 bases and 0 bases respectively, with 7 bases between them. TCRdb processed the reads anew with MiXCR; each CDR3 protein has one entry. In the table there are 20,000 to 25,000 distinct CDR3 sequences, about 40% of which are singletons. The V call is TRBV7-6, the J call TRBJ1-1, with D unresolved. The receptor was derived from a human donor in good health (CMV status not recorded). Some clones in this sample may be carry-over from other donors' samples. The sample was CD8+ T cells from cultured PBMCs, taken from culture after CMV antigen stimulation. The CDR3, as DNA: TGTGCCAGCTTTCGAATGAACACTGAAGCTTTCTTT. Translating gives CASFRMNTEAFF.